Listed below are T cell receptor beta chains from one sample, sequenced in a study of blood T cell repertoires in COVID-19. Sequencing used immunoSEQ multiplex PCR; TCRdb keeps in-frame clones, though not all of them. The sample records under 350,000 clones, roughly 91% being singletons. The sample taken for sequencing was peripheral blood. Every receptor here comes from a man aged 35 to 55 with acute or convalescent COVID-19. CDR3s include the opening cysteine and the closing phenylalanine or tryptophan.

V gene	J gene	CDR3 protein
TRBV6-1	TRBJ1-3	CASSEGLLSGNTIYF
TRBV2	TRBJ1-2	CASSEPGVYGYTF
TRBV10-2	TRBJ1-5	CASSSPGGSGNQPQHF
TRBV5-6	TRBJ1-1	CASSGRQGWGTEAFF
TRBV9	TRBJ1-1	CASSARQGWNTEAFF
TRBV7-8	TRBJ1-2	CASSTRQAYGYTF
TRBV5-6	TRBJ1-5	CASSLLMDQPQHF
TRBV2	TRBJ2-3	CASSPGTGRTDTQYF
TRBV7-2	TRBJ2-1	CASSREGGFTNEQFF
TRBV2	TRBJ1-3	CASSPGVGGNTIYF
TRBV3-1/TRBV3-2	TRBJ2-2	CASSQGRGQTNTGELFF
TRBV24-1	TRBJ2-4	CATSDGTGDGALAKNIQYF
TRBV5-1	TRBJ2-2	CASSPSAGALGELFF
TRBV12-5	TRBJ2-7	CASGSGGSYEQYF
TRBV19	TRBJ2-7	CASNDGQPPYEQYF
TRBV5-1	TRBJ2-1	CASSLMSGGSYNEQFF
TRBV7-2	TRBJ1-5	CASSSTGGGWGNQPQHF
TRBV29-1	TRBJ2-3	CSSRKGESRDTQYF
TRBV3-1/TRBV3-2	TRBJ1-2	CASSHPTRDREKVGKGYTF
TRBV6-5	TRBJ2-2	CASSYSFSGAGELFF
TRBV9	TRBJ1-1	CASSADWGDGTEAFF
TRBV5-4	TRBJ2-2	CASSRSGGNTGELFF
TRBV5-1	TRBJ2-1	CASSSTGGHEQFF
TRBV6-4	TRBJ2-2	CASKGEQGDTGELFF
TRBV11-2	TRBJ1-6	CASSHPSLGDSPLHF
TRBV6-5	TRBJ1-5	CASPRGDQPQHF
TRBV9	TRBJ2-2	CASSVGGDNTGELFF
TRBV13	TRBJ1-1	CASSWTGGGVTEAFF
TRBV5-1	TRBJ1-1	CASSFTVNTEAFF
TRBV7-2	TRBJ1-2	CASSFILQGGYTF
TRBV29-1	TRBJ1-2	CSVTGAEDYGYTF
TRBV2	TRBJ2-7	CASRVGTGEGEQYF
TRBV6-1	TRBJ1-2	CASSDRGYGYTF
TRBV5-1	TRBJ2-7	CASSLGGQDEQYF
TRBV10-1	TRBJ2-3	CASSGGQEGWDTQYF
TRBV5-1	TRBJ2-2	CASSLVPNTNTGELFF
TRBV5-6	TRBJ1-2	CASSLERYGYTF
TRBV6-5	TRBJ1-6	CASSYRKTGGWSPLHF
TRBV24-1	TRBJ1-2	CATSDPDRNYGYTF
TRBV5-6	TRBJ1-2	CASSSIDSSYGYTF
TRBV11-2	TRBJ2-2	CASSNYRGPHTGELFF
TRBV3-1/TRBV3-2	TRBJ1-6	CASSQGDSYSPLHF
TRBV5-4	TRBJ1-1	CASSVGRINTEAFF
TRBV5-4	TRBJ2-7	CASSANRGRYEQYF
TRBV4-2	TRBJ1-2	CASSHPGLWGNGYTF
TRBV6-1	TRBJ2-3	CASSELGGDTQYF
TRBV3-1/TRBV3-2	TRBJ1-6	CASSQGLAGGLNSPLHF
TRBV4-2	TRBJ1-5	CASSHAGQNNQPQHF
TRBV7-9	TRBJ2-3	CASIPRQGRESDTQYF
TRBV7-2	TRBJ2-7	CASSLMQGGGEQYF
TRBV18	TRBJ1-1	CASSSGTGEQEAFF
TRBV12-5	TRBJ2-7	CASGSSGLKYEQYF
TRBV19	TRBJ1-1	CASSIGGGTEAFF